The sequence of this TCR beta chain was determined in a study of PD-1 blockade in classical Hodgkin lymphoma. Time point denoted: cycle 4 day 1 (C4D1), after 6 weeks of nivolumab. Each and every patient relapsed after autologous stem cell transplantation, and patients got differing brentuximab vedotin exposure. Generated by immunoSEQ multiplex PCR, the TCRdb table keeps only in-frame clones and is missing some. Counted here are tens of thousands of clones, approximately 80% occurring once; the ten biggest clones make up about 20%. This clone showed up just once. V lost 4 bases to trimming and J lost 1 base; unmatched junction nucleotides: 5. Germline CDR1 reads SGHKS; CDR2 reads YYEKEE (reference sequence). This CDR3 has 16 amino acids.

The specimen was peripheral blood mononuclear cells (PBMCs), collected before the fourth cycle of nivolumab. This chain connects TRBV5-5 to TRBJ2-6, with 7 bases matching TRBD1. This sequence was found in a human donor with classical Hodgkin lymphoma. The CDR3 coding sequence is TGTGCCAGCAGCCACCAACAGGGGTCTGGGGCCAACGTCCTGACTTTC. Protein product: CASSHQQGSGANVLTF. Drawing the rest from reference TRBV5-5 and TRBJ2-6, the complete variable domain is DAGVTQSPTHLIKTRGQQVTLRCSPISGHKSVSWYQQVLGQGPQFIFQYYEKEERGRGNFPDRFSARQFPNYSSELNVNALLLGDSALYLCASSHQQGSGANVLTFGAGSRLTVL.